This is a list of T cell receptor beta chains from one sample in a study of T cells in Graves' hyperthyroidism and ophthalmopathy. One entry per CDR3 protein, called by TCRdb with MiXCR from the multiplex PCR reads. The profile shows about 290,000 distinct CDR3 sequences, about 15% of them singletons. Sequencing input: blood. The origin of the receptors is a woman between 50 and 59 years old with Graves' hyperthyroidism that later progressed to Graves' ophthalmopathy. Each CDR3 is given with its conserved first and last residue.

14	TRBJ1-1	TRBV30	CAWGIRVGATEAFF
16	TRBJ2-3	TRBV20-1	CSALKGLVRSTDTQYF
14	TRBJ2-2	TRBV27	CASTDRGMTGELFF
12	TRBJ2-4	TRBV28	CASSFRGGFQYF
12	TRBJ2-7	TRBV7-9	CASSLGGAEQYF
15	TRBJ2-3	TRBV5-5	CARNYRGGIADTQYF
14	TRBJ2-7	TRBV20-1	CSANGVRASYEQYF
16	TRBJ2-1	TRBV20-1	CSATHPLSGNSNEQFF
16	TRBJ2-1	TRBV29-1	CSVPPRGLAGANEQFF
14	TRBJ2-7	TRBV16	CASSPRGGNYEQYF
17	TRBJ2-5	TRBV14	CASSQDGPLAGVETQYF
13	TRBJ1-5	TRBV7-9	CASSLGLDQPQHF
12	TRBJ2-1	TRBV6-1	CASSDAVDEQFF
15	TRBJ2-3	TRBV7-9	CASSPLAGGADTQYF
13	TRBJ2-7	TRBV20-1	CSARNSGIYEQYF
15	TRBJ2-1	TRBV11-3	CASSLAHGRAGEQFF
15	TRBJ2-1	TRBV28	CASSLVRRGYNEQFF
14	TRBJ2-1	TRBV18	CASSLTEGANEQFF
16	TRBJ2-7	TRBV6-2/TRBV6-3	CASSGQGLAGAREQYF
13	TRBJ2-3	TRBV20-1	CSAGDTDTDTQYF
12	TRBJ2-5	TRBV12-3/TRBV12-4	CASSNPSGTQYF
13	TRBJ2-1	TRBV5-5	CASSRLAVHEQFF
16	TRBJ2-7	TRBV27	CASTRVASGATYEQYF
14	TRBJ2-3	TRBV5-1	CASSNPAGEDTQYF
13	TRBJ2-3	TRBV5-1	CASSLRTEDTQYF
15	TRBJ2-2	TRBV2	CAIDPGEGGTGELFF
17	TRBJ1-5	TRBV28	CASSNTGDRGRKETQHF
14	TRBJ2-7	TRBV18	CASSPSERYYEQYF
11	TRBJ2-3	TRBV20-1	CSATTADTQYF
17	TRBJ2-3	TRBV6-1	CASSDSRIGMSPDTQYF
15	TRBJ2-3	TRBV6-6	CASSYSSTARDTQYF
16	TRBJ2-2	TRBV11-2	CASSLVVGRRTGELFF
13	TRBJ2-7	TRBV3-1	CASSQGTSDEQYF
12	TRBJ2-7	TRBV18	CAGSPWADEQYF
17	TRBJ2-2	TRBV4-2	CASSPLLGGGRTGELFF
12	TRBJ1-2	TRBV25-1	CASSDGRYGYTF
15	TRBJ1-2	TRBV10-2	CASSESWGTGNGYTF
16	TRBJ2-2	TRBV11-3	CASSPSGSTYTGELFF
14	TRBJ2-2	TRBV3-1	CASTPGSRTGELFF
11	TRBJ2-7	TRBV10-3	CASKGGYEQYF
13	TRBJ2-7	TRBV2	CATRDGGSYEQYF
14	TRBJ1-2	TRBV27	CASSFNRDYYGYTF
18	TRBJ1-1	TRBV7-2	CASSFNMAGQKINTEAFF
11	TRBJ2-1	TRBV19	CASSRAGEQFF
15	TRBJ2-1	TRBV2	CASTMGLAGNDEQFF
19	TRBJ2-1	TRBV28	CASSQLGLAGGRIYNEQFF
14	TRBJ2-3	TRBV12-3/TRBV12-4	CASSLGGRADTQYF
13	TRBJ2-2	TRBV7-9	CASSLGSAGELFF
15	TRBJ1-1	TRBV5-1	CASSSWDRGSSEAFF
16	TRBJ1-4	TRBV11-2	CASSLDGGGADEKLFF
15	TRBJ2-5	TRBV2	CASSRQGAPGETQYF
16	TRBJ1-4	TRBV7-9	CASSLYVHRRDEKLFF
16	TRBJ2-1	TRBV5-4	CASSTQTSGIMNEQFF
14	TRBJ2-7	TRBV20-1	CSAGISGISYEQYF